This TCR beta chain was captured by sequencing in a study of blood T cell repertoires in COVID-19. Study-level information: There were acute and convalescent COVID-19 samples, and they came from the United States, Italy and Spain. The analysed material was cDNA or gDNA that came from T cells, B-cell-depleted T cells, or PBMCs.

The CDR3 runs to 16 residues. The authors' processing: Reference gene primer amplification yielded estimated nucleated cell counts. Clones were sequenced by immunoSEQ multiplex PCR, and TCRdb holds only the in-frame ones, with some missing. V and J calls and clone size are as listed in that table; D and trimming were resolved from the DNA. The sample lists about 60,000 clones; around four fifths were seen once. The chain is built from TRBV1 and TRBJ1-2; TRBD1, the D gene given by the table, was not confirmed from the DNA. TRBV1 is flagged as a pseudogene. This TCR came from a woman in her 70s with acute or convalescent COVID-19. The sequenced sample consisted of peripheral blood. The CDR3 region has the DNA TGCACCAGCACCTCTAAAGACAGTACGCTACTCTATGGCTACACCTTC. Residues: CTSTSKDSTLLYGYTF.